Below, 27 T cell receptor beta chains from the same sample are listed, as sequenced in a study of blood T cell repertoires in COVID-19. Repertoires were generated with immunoSEQ multiplex PCR, while TCRdb's copy carries only in-frame clones and drops some. The sample yields approximately 220,000 clones, approximately 80% seen once. Sample: peripheral blood. The receptors shown here come from a man aged 35-49 years with acute or convalescent COVID-19.

The rearrangement links TRBV7-9 to TRBJ2-7; perhaps TRBD1 as D (6 bases). Trimming left V 5 bases short and J 0 bases short, with 11 bases between. CDR1 is SEHNR and CDR2 is FQNEAQ in the germline V gene (reference sequence). There are 14 residues in the CDR3. This CDR3 is CASSPQGNSYEQYF. The CDR3, as DNA: TGTGCCAGCAGCCCCCAGGGGAACTCCTACGAGCAGTACTTC.

The gene calls are TRBV6-1 and TRBJ1-2; no reliable D call. The CDR3 spans 16 residues. Germline values: CDR1 MNHNS, CDR2 SASEGT. Trimming took 1 base from V and 4 from J, leaving 16 bases between them. The DNA for the CDR3 is TGTGCCAGCAGTGAAGTATCCGGTTCGGAGGGCTATGGCTACACCTTC. Translating gives CASSEVSGSEGYGYTF.

The CDR3: CASSPSLNTGELFF. The CDR3 region has the DNA TGTGCCAGCAGTCCGAGTCTGAACACCGGGGAGCTGTTTTTT. V and J are TRBV3-1 (or the pseudogene TRBV3-2) and TRBJ2-2; D not certain. This CDR3 is built from 14 residues. Germline values: CDR1 LGHDT, CDR2 YNNKEL (reference sequence). Trimming removed 6 bases at V and 1 base at J, with 9 bases between.

This sequence joins TRBV7-2 and TRBJ2-1, with 11 nucleotides matching TRBD2. This CDR3 has 15 residues. V lost 5 bases, J lost 10 bases, and 10 bases stayed unmatched. Germline V gives CDR1 SGHTA, CDR2 FQGNSA. For the CDR3, the DNA is TGTGCCAGCAGCGGGACTAGCGGCCTCCTCCCGGAGCAGTTCTTC. Amino acid sequence: CASSGTSGLLPEQFF.

The count of this clone is one. The genes are TRBV6-4 and TRBJ1-3; TRBD1 matches at 8 bases. Per germline, CDR1 MRHNA and CDR2 SNTAGT. The CDR3 has 18 residues. The V and J ends lost 2 bases and 2 bases, in that order; junction bases with no gene match: 11. CDR3 DNA: TGTGCCAGCAGTGACCCGGGACAGGCACGGGGGGCTGGAAACACCATATATTTT. Protein: CASSDPGQARGAGNTIYF.

This clone appeared a few times. CDR3 bases: TGCGCCAGCAGCCAAGATAGATTCGGTCAAGTGTTTGGCTACACCTTC. This sequence encodes CASSQDRFGQVFGYTF. The chain links TRBV4-1 to TRBJ1-2; D gene ambiguous. Between the trimmed V and J ends, which lost 0 bases and 7 bases, there was a span of 18 bases. This CDR3 has 16 amino acids. The V gene's germline CDR1 is MGHRA and CDR2 YSYEKL.

This chain joins TRBV7-3 and TRBJ2-7, with a tentative D call TRBD2 (5 bases). The germline CDR1 and CDR2 sequences are SGHTA and FQGTGA. CDR3 size: 15 residues. V gave up 1 base and J gave up 5 bases, with 15 bases separating them. In DNA, the CDR3 is TGTGCCAGCAGCTTAAAAGGCCTCCCCGGGGACGAGCAGTACTTC. As protein: CASSLKGLPGDEQYF.

A few counts support this clone. The chain couples TRBV29-1 to TRBJ2-6; the D gene is possibly TRBD1 (6 bases). The CDR3 covers 16 residues. Trimming left V 3 bases short and J 1 base short, with 13 bases between. Germline-derived CDR1 and CDR2 are SQVTM and ANQGSEA. CDR3 region: CSVEAGVLSGANVLTF. As DNA, the CDR3 is TGCAGCGTTGAGGCAGGGGTCCTTTCTGGGGCCAACGTCCTGACTTTC.

V is TRBV7-8 and J is TRBJ2-7; D unclear. The CDR3 runs to 13 residues. The germline V gene encodes CDR1 SGHVS and CDR2 FQNEAQ. Trimming took 1 base from V and 9 from J, leaving 13 bases between them. CDR3 amino acids: CASSLGSESAQYF. CDR3 DNA: TGTGCCAGCAGCTTAGGGAGTGAATCAGCGCAGTACTTC.

The V and J genes are TRBV3-1 (or the pseudogene TRBV3-2) and TRBJ2-7; D uncertain. The CDR3 runs to 14 residues. Germline CDR1 reads LGHDT; CDR2 reads YNNKEL (reference sequence). Trimming cost V 3 bases and J 0 bases, with 9 bases left between them. This CDR3 reads CASSHVSVSYEQYF. CDR3 coding DNA: TGTGCCAGCAGCCATGTTTCCGTCTCCTACGAGCAGTACTTC.

J is TRBJ1-1 and V is TRBV6-5; no reliable D call. There are 15 residues in the CDR3. Germline lookup yields CDR1 MNHEY and CDR2 SVGAGI. The V gene lost 0 bases and the J gene lost 2 bases, with 10 bases spanning the gap. CDR3 DNA sequence: TGTGCCAGCAGTTACTCGGGGAGAACAAACACTGAAGCTTTCTTT. Residues: CASSYSGRTNTEAFF.

The chain carries TRBV1 and TRBJ2-7; TRBD2, the table's D call, lacks a check against the DNA. TRBV1 represents a pseudogene. This CDR3 is built from 19 residues. Here the CDR3 DNA reads TGCACCAGCAGCCAAGATTATGGGCTAGCGGGAGGGCTCGTCTACGAGCAGTACTTC. Amino acid sequence: CTSSQDYGLAGGLVYEQYF.

This chain connects TRBV19 to TRBJ1-1; D perhaps matches TRBD1 (6 bases). V lost 2 bases, J lost 6 bases, and 13 bases lay in between. CDR3 length: 14 amino acids. The germline V gene encodes CDR1 LNHDA and CDR2 SQIVND (reference sequence). The CDR3 sequence is CASSIKGVEPEAFF. CDR3 nucleotides: TGTGCCAGTAGTATAAAGGGGGTAGAGCCTGAAGCTTTCTTT.

The sample holds one count of this clone. One end of the junction does not line up with germline, which may come from a read error. V and J are TRBV5-1 and TRBJ2-2, with 9 bases identical to TRBD1. Germline loops: CDR1 SGHRS, CDR2 YFSETQ. The CDR3 has 16 residues. The chain's CDR3 is CASSLDTGGNTEELFF. The CDR3 DNA reads as TGCGCCAGCAGCTTGGATACAGGGGGCAACACCGAGGAGCTGTTTTTT.

This chain uses TRBV20-1 with TRBJ1-4; D not resolved. With 2 bases removed from V and 7 bases from J, the gap between germline ends came to 2 bases. Germline V gives CDR1 DFQATT, CDR2 SNEGSKA (reference sequence). This CDR3 spans 10 amino acids. For the CDR3, the DNA is TGCAGTGCTAGACGTGAAAAACTGTTTTTT. It translates to CSARREKLFF.

The J gene is TRBJ2-7, the V gene TRBV5-5, with 8 bases fitting TRBD2. Germline values: CDR1 SGHKS, CDR2 YYEKEE (reference sequence). With V trimmed by 4 bases and J by 3 bases, 9 bases remained unmatched. The CDR3 spans 15 residues. CDR3 sequence reads: CASSKGLAEVYEQYF. CDR3 sequence (DNA): TGTGCCAGCAGCAAAGGACTAGCCGAAGTCTACGAGCAGTACTTC.

The gene calls are TRBV28 and TRBJ2-5, with 8 bases identical to TRBD2. V was pared by 5 bases and J by 5 bases, with 10 bases of the junction left unmatched. CDR3 size: 15 residues. Germline loops: CDR1 MDHEN, CDR2 SYDVKM. The CDR3 is CASSLRAGEGETQYF. The CDR3 nucleotides read TGTGCCAGCAGTCTAAGAGCGGGAGAGGGGGAGACCCAGTACTTC.

The CDR3 loop is CASSLSGQTYEQYF. Written as DNA, the CDR3 is TGCGCCAGCAGCTTGTCGGGACAGACCTACGAGCAGTACTTC. This chain joins TRBV5-1 and TRBJ2-7; 7 nucleotides line up with TRBD1. Germline CDR1 is SGHRS and CDR2 is YFSETQ. CDR3 size: 14 residues. Losses at the gene ends were 1 base for V and 2 bases for J; bases not matched to a gene: 3.

The CDR3 protein is CASSLGRSSYEQYF. CDR3 DNA sequence: TGTGCCAGCAGCTTAGGGCGGAGCTCCTACGAGCAGTACTTC. The J gene is TRBJ2-7, the V gene TRBV7-2; D not resolved. V was clipped by 1 base and J by 0 bases, with 7 bases between them. The CDR3 consists of 14 residues. Germline lookup yields CDR1 SGHTA and CDR2 FQGNSA.

The genes are TRBV9 and TRBJ1-2; 8 bases are a match to TRBD1. Germline CDR1 reads SGDLS; CDR2 reads YYNGEE. This CDR3 comprises 17 residues. With 3 bases clipped from V and 4 bases from J, the junction kept 14 bases outside the gene matches. The CDR3 sequence: CASSANPTGAEVYGYTF. CDR3 in DNA: TGTGCCAGCAGCGCGAACCCGACAGGGGCGGAGGTCTATGGCTACACCTTC. The full variable domain, its missing parts supplied by reference TRBV9 and TRBJ1-2, is DSGVTQTPKHLITATGQRVTLRCSPRSGDLSVYWYQQSLDQGLQFLIQYYNGEERAKGNILERFSAQQFPDLHSELNLSSLELGDSALYFCASSANPTGAEVYGYTFGSGTRLTVV.

This clone was detected only once. V and J are TRBV18 and TRBJ1-4, with 12 bases fitting TRBD1. Germline V gene data show CDR1 as KGHSH and CDR2 as LQKENI. V shed 4 bases, J shed 5 bases, and the junction held 8 bases outside the gene matches. This CDR3 has 17 amino acids. The CDR3 nucleotides read TGTGCCAGCTCACGAACGGTGGGACAGGGGGCCAATGAAAAACTGTTTTTT. Protein: CASSRTVGQGANEKLFF.

This clone was seen only a few times. This chain connects TRBV7-2 to TRBJ2-3; TRBD2 aligns across 13 bases. Trimming removed 5 bases from V and 4 bases from J; junction bases left unmatched: 6. The CDR3 contains 16 residues. Germline-derived CDR1 and CDR2 are SGHTA and FQGNSA. CDR3 DNA: TGTGCCAGCAGCCAAGTCGGACTAGCGGGAGCAGATACGCAGTATTTT. Translation: CASSQVGLAGADTQYF.

The V gene is TRBV28, the J gene TRBJ1-5, with D possibly TRBD1 on 6 matching bases. Trimming shortened V by 6 bases and J by 7 bases, and 13 bases separated the two germline ends. Germline loops: CDR1 MDHEN, CDR2 SYDVKM. This CDR3 contains 13 residues. The CDR3 DNA reads as TGTGCCAGCAGCCGGGGGGCGGGGCAGCCCCAGCATTTT. Translation gives CASSRGAGQPQHF.

The V and J genes are TRBV24-1 and TRBJ2-2; no reliable D call. CDR3 size: 10 residues. The V end was cut by 9 bases, the J end by 5 bases, with 3 bases between. Germline V gene data show CDR1 as KGHDR and CDR2 as SFDVKD. The CDR3 DNA reads TGTGCCACCTCTACCGGGGAGCTGTTTTTT. This sequence encodes CATSTGELFF.

The chain uses TRBV6-5 and TRBJ1-6; 9 bases map to TRBD1. CDR1 and CDR2 from the germline V gene are MNHEY and SVGAGI. V lost 6 bases to trimming and J lost 7 bases; unmatched junction nucleotides: 7. This CDR3 has 15 residues. CDR3 residues: CASRTGTGQNSPLHF. Here the CDR3 DNA reads TGTGCCAGCAGAACCGGGACAGGGCAAAATTCACCCCTCCACTTT.

The CDR3: CASSLAGTRGVNTEAFF. The CDR3 DNA reads TGTGCCAGCAGCTTAGCGGGGACCCGGGGGGTTAACACTGAAGCTTTCTTT. This chain uses TRBV7-2 with TRBJ1-1; maybe TRBD1 (5 bases). The germline gives CDR1 SGHTA, CDR2 FQGNSA. The CDR3 runs to 17 residues. V dropped 0 bases and J dropped 2 bases, with 16 bases sitting between them.

The chain is built from TRBV29-1 and TRBJ2-3; tentative D call: TRBD2 (6 bases). The CDR3 covers 13 residues. V was trimmed by 3 bases and J by 1 base, leaving 8 bases between them. The germline gives CDR1 SQVTM, CDR2 ANQGSEA. The CDR3 is CSVEASGTDTQYF. The CDR3 DNA follows: TGCAGCGTTGAGGCTAGCGGCACAGATACGCAGTATTTT.